Below, 4 T cell receptor beta chains from the same sample are listed, as sequenced in a study of shared clonotypes between healthy human individuals (dated by TCRdb to the early 2020s). The library was made by the immunoSEQ multiplex PCR assay. Not all clones reach the TCRdb copy of this immuneACCESS table, which keeps in-frame sequences only. Checked studies attribute under half of the gap to unresolved V genes and leave the rest unexplained. The sample records approximately 2,300,000 clones, under 95% of which are singletons. The ten biggest clones cover 0.37% of the sample. The specimen was naive CD4+ T cells from PBMCs. The label giving this sample's cell subset or site can be read as: CD45RA+ positively selected. The receptors stem from a young man in good health. Some clones in this sample may be carry-over from other donors' samples.

This clone was seen once. J is TRBJ1-1 and V is TRBV7-9, with 9 bases identical to TRBD1. The V gene end was trimmed by 5 bases and the J gene end by 0 bases; junction bases not matched to a gene: 10. The germline V gene has CDR1 SEHNR and CDR2 FQNEAQ (reference sequence). The CDR3 runs to 17 residues. CDR3 protein: CASSPVPGQGMNTEAFF. The DNA for the CDR3 is TGTGCCAGCAGCCCCGTCCCGGGACAGGGTATGAACACTGAAGCTTTCTTT.

The V gene is TRBV7-3, the J gene TRBJ2-3; 11 positions match TRBD2. This CDR3 region has 15 residues. V shed 6 bases and J 4 bases; nucleotides not matched to a gene: 6. CDR1 and CDR2 from the germline V gene are SGHTA and FQGTGA. This CDR3 reads CASRLLAGDADTQYF. The CDR3 coding sequence is TGTGCCAGCAGGTTACTAGCGGGAGATGCAGATACGCAGTATTTT.

The chain uses TRBV7-3 and TRBJ2-3; D possibly corresponds to TRBD2 (6 bases). Germline values: CDR1 SGHTA, CDR2 FQGTGA. The CDR3 loop spans 15 amino acids. The V and J ends lost 5 bases and 6 bases respectively, with 18 bases between them. The CDR3 loop is CASSPQAGRTDTQYF. The CDR3 coding sequence is TGTGCCAGCAGCCCCCAGGCGGGACGGACCGATACGCAGTATTTT.

The rearrangement links TRBV7-9 to TRBJ1-1; no definite D call. Germline CDR1 and CDR2: SEHNR and FQNEAQ (reference sequence). Trimming removed 3 bases from V and 4 bases from J, with 6 bases in between. The CDR3 contains 12 residues. This CDR3 reads CASSFPSTEAFF. CDR3 sequence (DNA): TGTGCCAGCAGCTTTCCCAGCACTGAAGCTTTCTTT.